Here is one TCR beta chain with its context. Its antigen is unknown. Nothing much larger sits one base from this clone, and base qualities are not available. Every donor was a healthy Caucasian. Three pairs of female monozygotic twins, all aged about 18 to 30 years, made up the twin cohort. Peripheral blood mononuclear cells were the source from which RNA for the TCR libraries was isolated. The data were taken from a study of identical twins (dated by TCRdb to the mid-2010s). In terms of the full investigation: TCR alpha and beta repertoires from monozygotic twins, unrelated adults of various ages and cord blood were deep-sequenced to test whether fetal clonotypes persist. To rule out contamination, the twin experiments were replicated at different times with different library preparation protocols.

The V end loses 7 bases and the J end loses 2 bases, and a stretch of 12 bases separates them. The CDR3, from cysteine to phenylalanine, totals 13 residues. CDR3 DNA only is kept here, 39 bases in frame from base 1. Based on the germline V gene, the CDR1 and CDR2 sequences are MNHNS and SASEGT. Points the paper makes about the study in general: Invariant T cells such as MAIT and iNKT could partly confound zero-insertion analyses, although diverse VJ usage argued against such confounding for most clonotypes. Out-of-frame TCR alpha sharing in monozygotic twins was systematically underestimated by recombination models, whereas sharing between unrelated individuals was in agreement with the recombination models. Conclusions relied on cross-sectional statistical analysis, since the same donors could not be followed over many years. The excess sharing between twins in beta out-of-frame sequences was weaker because fewer shared sequences reduced the signal-to-noise ratio. Compared with coincidental sharing between unrelated individuals, an excess of low generation-probability sequences was observed among out-of-frame TCR alpha sequences shared between twins. Abundant cord blood beta clonotypes carried fewer insertions; young adult naive repertoires showed a weaker similar trend, while memory repertoires showed none.

Library preparation used 5' RACE. TCRdb names Illumina HiSeq 2000 as the instrument used. A universal primer binding site was introduced by template switching, and a unique molecular identifier was present in the final cDNA, enabling accurate counting of TCR cDNA molecules. First-strand cDNA for TCR alpha and beta chains was synthesized from specific primers in the conserved constant-segment region. Each cDNA library was double barcoded, with a SMART-Mk sample barcode plus Illumina barcodes, to control for contamination. TruSeq adapter sequences, together with Illumina sample barcodes, were added in two successive PCR steps. Sequencing of the TCR alpha and beta cDNA libraries was done on the Illumina HiSeq platform using custom primers. Under the source paper's analysis protocol: Unique molecular identifiers were extracted from raw reads with MiGEC, and CDR3 positions were determined with MiXCR. For each individual, recombination models were inferred using an EM algorithm with the repgenHMM and IGoR tools. The tcR package in R was used for shared clonotype analysis, with sharing normalized by the product of cloneset sizes. To study raw recombination without the effects of thymic and clonal selection, out-of-frame nonproductive sequences were analyzed. In TCRdb, the public reads were trimmed at Q25 with fastp and aligned with MiXCR, with productive beta chains retained. Identical CDR3 proteins give one entry, which carries the most common genes and DNA. It is TCRdb's table, rather than the study itself, that gives the V and J calls and clone size. In this sample the table shows approximately 600,000 distinct CDR3 sequences, approximately 9.6% of which occur a single time. Roughly 3% of the sample is held by the ten biggest clonotypes.

The data also belong to a second study, concerning yellow fever vaccine responses in identical twins. As the second publication notes: According to the authors, in identical twins the way T cells responded to vaccination appeared partly convergent and partly personalized. The study precisely tracked vaccine-responding T cell clones in identical twins.

The clonotype was recovered from a woman between 18 and 29 years old in good health. Sequenced sample: PBMCs. This chain is built from TRBV6-1 and TRBJ2-7; no D gene is confidently identified. DNA sequence: TGTGCCAGCACCCAAGGAGAAGCCTACGAGCAGTACTTC. Its protein is CASTQGEAYEQYF.